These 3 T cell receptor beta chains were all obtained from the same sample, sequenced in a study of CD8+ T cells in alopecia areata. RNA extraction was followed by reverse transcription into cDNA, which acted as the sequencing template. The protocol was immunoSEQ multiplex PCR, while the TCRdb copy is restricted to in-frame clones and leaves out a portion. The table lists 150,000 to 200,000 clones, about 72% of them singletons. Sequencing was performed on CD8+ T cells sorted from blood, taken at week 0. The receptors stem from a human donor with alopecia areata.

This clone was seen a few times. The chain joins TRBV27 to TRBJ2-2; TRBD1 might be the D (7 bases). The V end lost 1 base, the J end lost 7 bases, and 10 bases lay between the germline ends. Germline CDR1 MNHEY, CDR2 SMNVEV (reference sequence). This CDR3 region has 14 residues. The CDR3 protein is CASSLWQGGGELFF. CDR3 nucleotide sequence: TGTGCCAGCAGTTTATGGCAGGGGGGCGGGGAGCTGTTTTTT.

For the CDR3, the DNA is TGTGCCAGCAGCTCGGACCCTTTTAGCAATCAGCCCCAGCATTTT. Translated: CASSSDPFSNQPQHF. V gene TRBV27 combines with J gene TRBJ1-5; no clear D. V was pared by 6 bases and J by 0 bases, with 12 bases between. The CDR3 covers 15 residues. Per germline, CDR1 MNHEY and CDR2 SMNVEV (reference sequence).

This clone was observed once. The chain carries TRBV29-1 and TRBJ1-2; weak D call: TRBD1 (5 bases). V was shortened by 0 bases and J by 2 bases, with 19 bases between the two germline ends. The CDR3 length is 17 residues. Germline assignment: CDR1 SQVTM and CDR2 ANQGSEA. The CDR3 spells CSVEEVQGTNLNYGYTF. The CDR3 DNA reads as TGCAGCGTTGAAGAGGTCCAGGGAACTAACCTAAACTATGGCTACACCTTC.